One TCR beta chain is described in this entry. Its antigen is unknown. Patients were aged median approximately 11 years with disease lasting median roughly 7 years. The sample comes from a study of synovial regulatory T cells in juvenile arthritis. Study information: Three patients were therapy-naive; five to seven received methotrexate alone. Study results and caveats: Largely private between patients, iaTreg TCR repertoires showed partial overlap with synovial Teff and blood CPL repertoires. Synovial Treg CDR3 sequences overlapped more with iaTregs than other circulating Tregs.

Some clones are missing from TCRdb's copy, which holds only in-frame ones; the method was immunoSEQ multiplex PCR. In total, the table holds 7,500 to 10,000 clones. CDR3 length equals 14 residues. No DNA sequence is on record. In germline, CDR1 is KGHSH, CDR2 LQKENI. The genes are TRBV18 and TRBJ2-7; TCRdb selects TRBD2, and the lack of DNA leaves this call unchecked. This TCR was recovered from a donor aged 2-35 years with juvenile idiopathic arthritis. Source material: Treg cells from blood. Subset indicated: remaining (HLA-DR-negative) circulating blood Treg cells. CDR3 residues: CASSPPGLTYEQYF.